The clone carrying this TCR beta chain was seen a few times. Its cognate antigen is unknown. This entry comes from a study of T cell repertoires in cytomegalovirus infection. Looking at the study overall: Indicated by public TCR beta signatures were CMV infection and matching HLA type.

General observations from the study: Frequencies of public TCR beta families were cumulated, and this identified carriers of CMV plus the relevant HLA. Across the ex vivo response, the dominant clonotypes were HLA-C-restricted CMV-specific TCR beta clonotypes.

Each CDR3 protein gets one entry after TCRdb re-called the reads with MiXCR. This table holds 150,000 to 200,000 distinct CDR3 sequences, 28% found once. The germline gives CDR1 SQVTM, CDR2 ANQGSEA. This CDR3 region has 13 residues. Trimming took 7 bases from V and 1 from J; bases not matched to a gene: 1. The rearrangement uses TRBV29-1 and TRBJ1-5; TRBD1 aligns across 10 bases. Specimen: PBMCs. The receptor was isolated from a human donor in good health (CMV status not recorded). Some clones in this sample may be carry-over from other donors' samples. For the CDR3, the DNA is TGCAGCGCGGGACAGGGGAGCAATCAGCCCCAGCATTTT. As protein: CSAGQGSNQPQHF.